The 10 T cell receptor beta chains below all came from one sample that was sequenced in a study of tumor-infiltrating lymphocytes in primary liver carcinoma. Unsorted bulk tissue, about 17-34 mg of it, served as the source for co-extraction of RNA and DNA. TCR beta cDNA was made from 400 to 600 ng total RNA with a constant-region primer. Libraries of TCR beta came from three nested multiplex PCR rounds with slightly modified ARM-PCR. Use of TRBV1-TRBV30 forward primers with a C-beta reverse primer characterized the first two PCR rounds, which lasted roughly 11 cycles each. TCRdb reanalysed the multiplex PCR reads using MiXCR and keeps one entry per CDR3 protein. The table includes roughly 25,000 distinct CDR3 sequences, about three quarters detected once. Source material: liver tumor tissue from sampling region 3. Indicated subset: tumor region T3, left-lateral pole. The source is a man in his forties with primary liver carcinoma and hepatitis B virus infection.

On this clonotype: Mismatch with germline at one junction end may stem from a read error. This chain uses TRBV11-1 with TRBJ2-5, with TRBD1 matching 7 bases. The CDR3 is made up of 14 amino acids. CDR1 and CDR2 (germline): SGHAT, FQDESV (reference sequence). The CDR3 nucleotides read TGTGCCGGCACTGGACAGGTGGAGGTGGAGACCCAGTGCTTC. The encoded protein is CAGTGQVEVETQCF.

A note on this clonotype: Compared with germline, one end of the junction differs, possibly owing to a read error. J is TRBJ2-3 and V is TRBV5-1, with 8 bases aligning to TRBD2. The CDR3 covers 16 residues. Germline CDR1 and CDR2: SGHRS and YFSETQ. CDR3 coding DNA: TGCGCCGGCAGCTTGGGAGCGGGGGATAGGGGAGATACACAGTATTTT. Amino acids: CAGSLGAGDRGDTQYF.

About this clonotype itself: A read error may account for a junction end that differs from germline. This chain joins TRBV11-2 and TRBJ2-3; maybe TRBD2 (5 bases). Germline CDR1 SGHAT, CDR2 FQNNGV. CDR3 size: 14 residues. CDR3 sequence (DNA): TGTGTCAGCGGATTAGAACTTTACACCGATACGCAGTATTTT. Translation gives CVSGLELYTDTQYF.

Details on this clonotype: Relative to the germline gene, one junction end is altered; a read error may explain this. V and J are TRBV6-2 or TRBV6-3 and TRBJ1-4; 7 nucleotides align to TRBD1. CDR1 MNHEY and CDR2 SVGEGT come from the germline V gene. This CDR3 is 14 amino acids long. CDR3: CDSSLRQGNEKLLF. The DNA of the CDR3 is TGTGACAGCAGTCTACGACAGGGAAATGAAAAACTGCTTTTT.

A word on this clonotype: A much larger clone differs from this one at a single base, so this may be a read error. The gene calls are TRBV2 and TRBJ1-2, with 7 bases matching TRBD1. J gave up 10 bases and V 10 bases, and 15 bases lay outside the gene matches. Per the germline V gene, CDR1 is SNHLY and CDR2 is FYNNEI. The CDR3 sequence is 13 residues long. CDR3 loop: CATQGVRENDYTF. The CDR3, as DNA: TGTGCCACCCAGGGGGTCAGAGAAAATGACTACACCTTC.

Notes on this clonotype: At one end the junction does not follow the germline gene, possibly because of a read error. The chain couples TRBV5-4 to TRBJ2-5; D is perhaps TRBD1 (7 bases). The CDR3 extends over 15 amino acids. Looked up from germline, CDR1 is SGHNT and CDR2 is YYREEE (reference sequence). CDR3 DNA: TGTGCCAGCAGCTCTAGACAGGGAGGTCGGGAGACCCAGCACTTC. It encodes CASSSRQGGRETQHF.

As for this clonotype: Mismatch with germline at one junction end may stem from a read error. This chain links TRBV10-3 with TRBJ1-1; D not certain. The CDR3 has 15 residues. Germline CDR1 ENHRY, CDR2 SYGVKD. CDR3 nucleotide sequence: TGTGCCATCAGTGAATCGGCGGGAGAAACTACTGAAGTTTTCTTT. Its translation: CAISESAGETTEVFF.

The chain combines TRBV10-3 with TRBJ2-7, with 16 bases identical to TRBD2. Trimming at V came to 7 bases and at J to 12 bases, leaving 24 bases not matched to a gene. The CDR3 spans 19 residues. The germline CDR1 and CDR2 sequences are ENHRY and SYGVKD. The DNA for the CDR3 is TGTGCCATCACCAAGCGATCGGGACTAGCGGGAGGGTTCTCCTACGGGCTGTACTTC. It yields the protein CAITKRSGLAGGFSYGLYF.

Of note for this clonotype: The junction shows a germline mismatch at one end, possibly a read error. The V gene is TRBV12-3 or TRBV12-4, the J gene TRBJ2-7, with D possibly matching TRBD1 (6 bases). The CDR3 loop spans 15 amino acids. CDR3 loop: CASSLTAGVNYEQYF. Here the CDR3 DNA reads TGTGCCAGCAGTTTAACTGCAGGGGTTAACTATGAGCAATACTTC.

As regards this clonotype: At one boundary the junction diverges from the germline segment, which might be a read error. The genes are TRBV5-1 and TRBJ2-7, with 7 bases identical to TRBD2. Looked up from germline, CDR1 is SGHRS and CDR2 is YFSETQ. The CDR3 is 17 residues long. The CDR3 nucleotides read TGCGCCAGCAGCTTTGACATGGACCCGGGGGGAGGCTACGAGAAGTATTTC. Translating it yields CASSFDMDPGGGYEKYF.